This is a list of T cell receptor beta chains from one sample in a study of Ad26.COV2.S vaccination and SARS-CoV-2 variants. Generated by immunoSEQ multiplex PCR, the TCRdb table keeps only in-frame clones and is missing some. This table holds roughly 420,000 clones, 80% to 90% found once. Source: peripheral blood, taken in a trial of Ad26.COV2.S vaccine versus placebo. The receptors derive from a person between 18 and 65 years old who received the Ad26.COV2.S COVID-19 vaccine or a placebo. Both conserved end residues are part of each CDR3. D genes are given only for firm matches. Clone size is given for some rows only: seen once, a few or many times, or a class if the clone is expanded.

cdr3_aa: CASSPGLTHGSYNEQFF
cdr3_nt: TGTGCCAGCAGTCCGGGACTTACTCACGGCTCCTACAATGAGCAGTTCTTC
clone_size: -
d_call: -
j_call: TRBJ2-1
v_call: TRBV11-2

cdr3_aa: CASTRTAGNHEQFF
cdr3_nt: TGTGCCAGCACGAGGACAGCGGGTAACCATGAGCAGTTCTTC
clone_size: -
d_call: -
j_call: TRBJ2-1
v_call: TRBV2

cdr3_aa: CASSLVGRRDTQYF
cdr3_nt: TGCGCCAGCAGCTTGGTGGGCAGGAGGGATACGCAGTATTTT
clone_size: -
d_call: -
j_call: TRBJ2-3
v_call: TRBV5-1

cdr3_aa: CASSLPGDEKLFF
cdr3_nt: TGCGCCAGCAGCTTACCCGGGGATGAAAAACTGTTTTTT
clone_size: -
d_call: -
j_call: TRBJ1-4
v_call: TRBV5-1

cdr3_aa: CASSPRSQPQHF
cdr3_nt: TGTGCCAGCAGCCCACGATCCCAGCCCCAGCATTTT
clone_size: -
d_call: -
j_call: TRBJ1-5
v_call: TRBV28

cdr3_aa: CSETSGSGEQFF
cdr3_nt: TGCAGCGAGACTAGCGGGAGCGGTGAGCAGTTCTTC
clone_size: once
d_call: TRBD2
j_call: TRBJ2-1
v_call: TRBV29-1

cdr3_aa: CASSPGYEKLFF
cdr3_nt: TGTGCCAGCAGCCCTGGGTACGAAAAACTGTTTTTT
clone_size: -
d_call: -
j_call: TRBJ1-4
v_call: TRBV7-9

cdr3_aa: CASSVGQADEAFF
cdr3_nt: TGTGCCAGCAGCGTGGGACAAGCCGATGAAGCTTTCTTT
clone_size: -
d_call: -
j_call: TRBJ1-1
v_call: TRBV9

cdr3_aa: CASSIWENTEAFF
cdr3_nt: TGTGCCAGTAGTATCTGGGAGAACACTGAAGCTTTCTTT
clone_size: -
d_call: -
j_call: TRBJ1-1
v_call: TRBV19

cdr3_aa: CASSLGGTVGFEKLFF
cdr3_nt: TGCGCCAGCAGCTTGGGGGGGACAGTAGGCTTCGAAAAACTGTTTTTT
clone_size: -
d_call: TRBD1
j_call: TRBJ1-4
v_call: TRBV5-1

cdr3_aa: CASSRGGGIGSYEQYF
cdr3_nt: TGTGCCAGTAGCCGGGGTGGGGGTATCGGCTCCTACGAGCAGTACTTC
clone_size: -
d_call: -
j_call: TRBJ2-7
v_call: TRBV19

cdr3_aa: CASSQVYNEQFF
cdr3_nt: TGTGCCAGCAGCCAGGTGTACAATGAGCAGTTCTTC
clone_size: -
d_call: -
j_call: TRBJ2-1
v_call: TRBV7-6

cdr3_aa: CASSLIIGGQETQYF
cdr3_nt: TGCGCCAGCAGTCTTATTATCGGCGGACAAGAGACCCAGTACTTC
clone_size: -
d_call: -
j_call: TRBJ2-5
v_call: TRBV4-1

cdr3_aa: CASAREESRPSYGYTF
cdr3_nt: TGTGCCAGCGCGAGGGAAGAATCCCGCCCGAGCTATGGCTACACCTTC
clone_size: -
d_call: -
j_call: TRBJ1-2
v_call: TRBV28

cdr3_aa: CASSSDRGQAFF
cdr3_nt: TGTGCCAGCAGCTCCGACAGGGGACAAGCTTTCTTT
clone_size: -
d_call: TRBD1
j_call: TRBJ1-1
v_call: TRBV5-6

cdr3_aa: CAWSLGPAKTQYF
cdr3_nt: TGTGCCTGGAGCTTGGGCCCAGCAAAGACCCAGTACTTC
clone_size: -
d_call: -
j_call: TRBJ2-5
v_call: TRBV30

cdr3_aa: CAIGDSSREYF
cdr3_nt: TGTGCCATCGGAGACTCCTCCCGGGAGTATTTT
clone_size: -
d_call: -
j_call: TRBJ2-3
v_call: TRBV10-3

cdr3_aa: CASSELSQETQYF
cdr3_nt: TGTGCCAGCAGTGAACTATCCCAAGAGACCCAGTACTTC
clone_size: -
d_call: -
j_call: TRBJ2-5
v_call: TRBV2

cdr3_aa: CASRSHGGGRSGYTF
cdr3_nt: TGTGCCAGCAGGTCTCACGGGGGAGGGAGAAGTGGCTACACCTTC
clone_size: -
d_call: -
j_call: TRBJ1-2
v_call: TRBV5-4

cdr3_aa: CASSLDYRRGQPQHF
cdr3_nt: TGCGCCAGCAGCTTGGATTACAGGAGGGGTCAGCCCCAGCATTTT
clone_size: -
d_call: -
j_call: TRBJ1-5
v_call: TRBV5-1

cdr3_aa: CASSRVYRETEAFF
cdr3_nt: TGTGCCAGCAGCCGGGTGTATAGGGAAACTGAAGCTTTCTTT
clone_size: -
d_call: -
j_call: TRBJ1-1
v_call: TRBV2

cdr3_aa: CASKPNRGFGDTQYF
cdr3_nt: TGTGCCAGTAAACCTAATCGGGGTTTCGGTGATACGCAGTATTTT
clone_size: few
d_call: -
j_call: TRBJ2-3
v_call: TRBV27

cdr3_aa: CASSQDSLGRTEAFF
cdr3_nt: TGTGCCAGCAGCCAAGATAGCCTGGGGAGGACTGAAGCTTTCTTT
clone_size: -
d_call: -
j_call: TRBJ1-1
v_call: TRBV4-2

cdr3_aa: CASSLGAPSSTDTQYF
cdr3_nt: TGTGCCAGCAGCTTGGGAGCACCATCTAGCACAGATACGCAGTATTTT
clone_size: -
d_call: -
j_call: TRBJ2-3
v_call: TRBV5-4

cdr3_aa: CASSDRGETEAFF
cdr3_nt: TGTGCCAGCAGTGATAGGGGAGAAACTGAAGCTTTCTTT
clone_size: -
d_call: -
j_call: TRBJ1-1
v_call: TRBV2

cdr3_aa: CASSSGSSGNTIYF
cdr3_nt: TGTGCCAGCAGCAGCGGAAGCTCTGGAAACACCATATATTTT
clone_size: -
d_call: -
j_call: TRBJ1-3
v_call: TRBV7-9

cdr3_aa: CASSLRAASRFTDTQYF
cdr3_nt: TGTGCCAGCAGCTTACGGGCCGCGTCTAGGTTCACAGATACGCAGTATTTT
clone_size: -
d_call: -
j_call: TRBJ2-3
v_call: TRBV7-2

cdr3_aa: CASSPYTVPNTEAFF
cdr3_nt: TGTGCCAGCTCACCATACACGGTACCGAACACTGAAGCTTTCTTT
clone_size: -
d_call: -
j_call: TRBJ1-1
v_call: TRBV18